This TCR beta chain was sequenced during a study of T cell repertoires in cytomegalovirus infection. Via MiXCR, TCRdb re-called the reads, giving one row per CDR3 protein. The repertoire has around 340,000 distinct CDR3 sequences, almost 30% of them found once; the top ten carry 20%. V lost 8 bases and J 6 bases, leaving 17 bases between the germline ends. Germline CDR1 reads SGDLS; CDR2 reads YYNGEE. The CDR3 has 14 amino acids. Regarding this clonotype: The antigen is unknown.

The material sequenced was cultured PBMCs, taken from culture after CMV antigen stimulation. The V and J genes are TRBV9 and TRBJ1-4, with D possibly being TRBD1 (5 bases). The TCR comes from a human donor in good health (CMV status not recorded). Some clones in this sample may be carry-over from other donors' samples. CDR3 nucleotide sequence: TGTGCCAGTGGATCCCCAGGGATCGATGAAAAACTGTTTTTT. Encoded protein: CASGSPGIDEKLFF. Together with reference TRBV9 and TRBJ1-4, the CDR3 gives the full variable domain: DSGVTQTPKHLITATGQRVTLRCSPRSGDLSVYWYQQSLDQGLQFLIQYYNGEERAKGNILERFSAQQFPDLHSELNLSSLELGDSALYFCASGSPGIDEKLFFGSGTQLSVL.